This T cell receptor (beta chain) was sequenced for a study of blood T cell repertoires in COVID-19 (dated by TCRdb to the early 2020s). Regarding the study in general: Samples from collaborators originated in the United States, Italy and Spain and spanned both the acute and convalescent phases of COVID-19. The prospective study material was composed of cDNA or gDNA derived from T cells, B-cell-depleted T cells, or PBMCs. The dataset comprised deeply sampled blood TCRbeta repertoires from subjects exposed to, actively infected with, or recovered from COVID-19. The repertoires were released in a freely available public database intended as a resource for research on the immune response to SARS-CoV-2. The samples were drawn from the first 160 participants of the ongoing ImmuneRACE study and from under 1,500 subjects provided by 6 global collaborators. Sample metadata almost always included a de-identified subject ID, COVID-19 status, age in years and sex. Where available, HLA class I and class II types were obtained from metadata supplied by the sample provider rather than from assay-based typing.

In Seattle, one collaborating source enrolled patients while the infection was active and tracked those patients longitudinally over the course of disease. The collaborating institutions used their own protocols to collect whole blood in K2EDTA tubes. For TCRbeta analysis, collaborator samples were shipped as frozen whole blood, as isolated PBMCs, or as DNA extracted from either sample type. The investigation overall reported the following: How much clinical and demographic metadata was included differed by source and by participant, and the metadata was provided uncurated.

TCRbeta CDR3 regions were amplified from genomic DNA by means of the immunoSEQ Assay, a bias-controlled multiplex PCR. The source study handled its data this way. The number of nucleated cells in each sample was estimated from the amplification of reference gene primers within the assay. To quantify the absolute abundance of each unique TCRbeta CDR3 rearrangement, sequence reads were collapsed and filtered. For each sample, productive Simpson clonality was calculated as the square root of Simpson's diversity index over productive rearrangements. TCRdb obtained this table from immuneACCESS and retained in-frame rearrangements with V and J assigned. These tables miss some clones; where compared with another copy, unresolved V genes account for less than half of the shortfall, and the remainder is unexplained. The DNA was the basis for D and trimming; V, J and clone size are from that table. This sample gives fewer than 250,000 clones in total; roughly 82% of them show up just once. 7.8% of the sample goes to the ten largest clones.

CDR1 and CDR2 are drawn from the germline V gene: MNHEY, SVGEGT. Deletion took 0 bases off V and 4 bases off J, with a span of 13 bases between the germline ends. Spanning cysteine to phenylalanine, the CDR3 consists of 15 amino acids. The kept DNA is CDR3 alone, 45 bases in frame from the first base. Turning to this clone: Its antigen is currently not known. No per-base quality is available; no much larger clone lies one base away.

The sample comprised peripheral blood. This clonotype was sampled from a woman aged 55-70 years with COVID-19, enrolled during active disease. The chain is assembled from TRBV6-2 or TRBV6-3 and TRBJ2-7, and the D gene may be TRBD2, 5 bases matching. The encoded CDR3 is CASSYSKSGRYEQYF. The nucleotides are TGTGCCAGCAGTTACTCGAAAAGCGGCCGGTACGAGCAGTACTTC.